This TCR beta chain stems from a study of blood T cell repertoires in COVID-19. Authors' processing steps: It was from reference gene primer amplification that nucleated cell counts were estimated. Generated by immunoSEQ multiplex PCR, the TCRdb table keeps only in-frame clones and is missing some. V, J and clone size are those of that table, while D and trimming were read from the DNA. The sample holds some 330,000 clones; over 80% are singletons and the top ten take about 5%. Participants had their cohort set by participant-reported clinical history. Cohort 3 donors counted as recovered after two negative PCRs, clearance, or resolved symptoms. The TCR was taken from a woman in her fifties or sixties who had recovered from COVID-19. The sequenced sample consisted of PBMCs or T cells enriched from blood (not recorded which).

As DNA, the CDR3 is TGTGCCAGCAGCACCCCGACAGGTTTATATGGCTACACCTTC. It specifies CASSTPTGLYGYTF. This chain joins TRBV9 and TRBJ1-2; perhaps TRBD1 as D (6 bases). V lost 4 bases to trimming and J lost 5 bases, with 15 bases between them. Germline CDR1 SGDLS, CDR2 YYNGEE. CDR3 length: 14 amino acids.